The clone carrying this T cell receptor (beta chain) was found a few times. Its specificity is not known. A read error may produce the germline difference seen at one junction end. Whole-study results and caveats: Larger-cohort validation covered only one TCR beta V-J rearrangement. Greatest tumor Treg TCR overlap was with tumor naive CD4+ cells. Tumor memory CD4+ T cell TCR gene usage was found to cluster with blood and lymph node memory CD4+ cells and with lymph node naive CD4+ cells.

The sorted Tregs were CD4+CD25+CD127-/low cells. The CDR3 has 12 residues. Germline values: CDR1 SGHRS, CDR2 YFSETQ. Constant-region reverse primers amplified full-length variable regions, followed by semi-nested Nested Universal Primer A PCR. MiXCR was run by TCRdb on the 5' RACE reads, yielding one entry per CDR3 protein. The sample lists roughly 57,000 distinct CDR3 sequences, 20% to 25% occurring once. This TCR was recovered from a female donor with breast cancer. What was sequenced was tumor-infiltrating Tregs sorted from the breast tumor. The rearrangement links TRBV5-1 to TRBJ1-3; no definite D call. CDR3 in DNA: TGCGCCAGTAGCTTGGATGGAAACACCATATATTTT. As protein: CASSLDGNTIYF. Complete variable domain (other parts from reference TRBV5-1 and TRBJ1-3): KAGVTQTPRYLIKTRGQQVTLSCSPISGHRSVSWYQQTPGQGLQFLFEYFSETQRNKGNFPGRFSGRQFSNSRSEMNVSTLELGDSALYLCASSLDGNTIYFGEGSWLTVV.